This T cell receptor (beta chain) originates from a study of control samples from healthy donors and cancer patients. This clone was detected only once. Sequenced by immunoSEQ multiplex PCR; TCRdb stores in-frame clones only, minus some. The sample contains some 90,000 clones, roughly 90% of which appear only once. V lost 3 bases to trimming and J lost 2 bases; unmatched junction nucleotides: 15. Germline CDR1 reads KGHSH; CDR2 reads LQKENI. The CDR3 is 19 residues long. The sequenced material came from blood. This chain connects TRBV18 to TRBJ2-1, with 8 bases aligning to TRBD2. The clonotype was recovered from a woman aged 25 to 39 in good health. The CDR3 DNA is TGTGCCAGCTCACCGCCGACGGGGGCGGGAGGTGCCCCCTACAATGAGCAGTTCTTC. It specifies CASSPPTGAGGAPYNEQFF.